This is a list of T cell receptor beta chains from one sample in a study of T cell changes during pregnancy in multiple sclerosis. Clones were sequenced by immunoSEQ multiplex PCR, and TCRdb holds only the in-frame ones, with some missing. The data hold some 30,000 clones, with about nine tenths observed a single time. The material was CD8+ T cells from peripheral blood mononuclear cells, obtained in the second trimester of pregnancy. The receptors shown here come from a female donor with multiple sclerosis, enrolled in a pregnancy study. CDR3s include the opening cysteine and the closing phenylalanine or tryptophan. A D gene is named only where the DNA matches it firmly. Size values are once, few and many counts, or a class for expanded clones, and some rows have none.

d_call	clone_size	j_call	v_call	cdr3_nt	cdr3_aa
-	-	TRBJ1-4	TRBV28	TGTGCCAGCAGTCCGTCCAGGGCCGATGAAAAACTGTTTTTT	CASSPSRADEKLFF
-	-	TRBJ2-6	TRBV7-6	TGTGCCAGCAGCCGCGGACAGTGGGGGGCCAACGTCCTGACTTTC	CASSRGQWGANVLTF
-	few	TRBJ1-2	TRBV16	TGTGCCAGCAGCCCACAGGGTACTCACTATGGCTACACCTTC	CASSPQGTHYGYTF
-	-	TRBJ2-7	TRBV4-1	TGCGCCAGCAGCCAAGTCTTCTTCTACGAGCAGTACTTC	CASSQVFFYEQYF
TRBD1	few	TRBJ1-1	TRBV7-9	TGTGCCAGCAGCTTTGGACAGGCGGTCCCCTTGAGGACTGAAGCTTTCTTT	CASSFGQAVPLRTEAFF
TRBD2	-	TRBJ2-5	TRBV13	TGTGCCAGCAGCTTCCCAGGACTAGAAGAGACCCAGTACTTC	CASSFPGLEETQYF
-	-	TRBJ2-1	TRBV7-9	TGTGCCAGCAGCCCCGTGGGGCGTGAGGAGCAGTTCTTC	CASSPVGREEQFF
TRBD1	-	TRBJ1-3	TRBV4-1	TGCGCCAGCAGCCAATACCCCGACAGGGTCTCTGGAAACACCATATATTTT	CASSQYPDRVSGNTIYF
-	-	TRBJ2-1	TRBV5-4	TGTGCCAGCAGCTTCTACTCTACTAATGAGCAGTTCTTC	CASSFYSTNEQFF
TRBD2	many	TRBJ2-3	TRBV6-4	TGTGCCAGCAGTGACAGCGGGGGGGCCACAGATACGCAGTATTTT	CASSDSGGATDTQYF
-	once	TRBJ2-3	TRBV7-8	TGTGCCAGCAGTCAACTCGGAGGCGATACGCAGTATTTT	CASSQLGGDTQYF
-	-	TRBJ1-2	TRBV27	TGTGCCAGCAGCCCTGGGGTGGGGCGGATCTATGGCTACACCTTC	CASSPGVGRIYGYTF
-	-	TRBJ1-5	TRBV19	TGTGCCAGTAGTATAGCACCAGGGTATAATCAGCCCCAGCATTTT	CASSIAPGYNQPQHF
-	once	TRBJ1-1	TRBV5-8	TGTGCCAGCAGCTTGGGTCCCGTGGGGGGGACTGAAGCTTTCTTT	CASSLGPVGGTEAFF
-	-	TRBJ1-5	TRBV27	TGTGCCAGCAGTTTAGGCGGAAGCAATCAGCCCCAGCATTTT	CASSLGGSNQPQHF
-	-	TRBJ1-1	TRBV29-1	TGCAGCGTTTTGGACAGCTATCACACCTACACTGAAGCTTTCTTT	CSVLDSYHTYTEAFF
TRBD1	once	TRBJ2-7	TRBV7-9	TGTGCCAGCAGCCCCTGGGGGACAGACGCCTACGAGCAGTACTTC	CASSPWGTDAYEQYF
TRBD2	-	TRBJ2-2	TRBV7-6	TGTGCCAGCAGCGCAAGGACTAGCGGGGGGTACACCGGGGAGCTGTTTTTT	CASSARTSGGYTGELFF
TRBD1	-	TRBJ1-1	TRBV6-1	TGTGCCAGCCGTGCATCCCCCGATTGCACAGGGGTAAGGACTGAAGCTTTCTTT	CASRASPDCTGVRTEAFF
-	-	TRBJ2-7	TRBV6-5	TGTGCCAGCAGTTGGGGGCCCCGAGCCTACGAGCAGTACTTC	CASSWGPRAYEQYF
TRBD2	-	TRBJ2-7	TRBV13	TGTGCCAGCAGCTCGCCGGGACTAGTGGGCGAGCAGTACTTC	CASSSPGLVGEQYF
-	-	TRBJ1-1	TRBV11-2	TGTGCCAGCAGCCCCCGGACAGTCCTTGAAGCTTTCTTT	CASSPRTVLEAFF
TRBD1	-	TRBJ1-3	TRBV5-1	TGCGCCAGCAGCTTCCGGGACAGGGCATCCTCTGGAAACACCATATATTTT	CASSFRDRASSGNTIYF
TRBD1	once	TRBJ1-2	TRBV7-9	TGTGCCAGCAGCTCTACCCTTACAGGGGGGGGCTATGGCTACACCTTC	CASSSTLTGGGYGYTF
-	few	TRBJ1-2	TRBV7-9	TGTGCCAGCAGCTCAACTTCCCACCCTAACTATGGCTACACCTTC	CASSSTSHPNYGYTF
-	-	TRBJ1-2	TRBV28	TGTGCCAGCAGTTTATCCGGGATCCTTAACTATGGCTACACCTTC	CASSLSGILNYGYTF
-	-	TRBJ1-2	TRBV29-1	TGCAGCGTTGAAGCTCCGGCAGGGAGGGAGGAGTATGGCTACACCTTC	CSVEAPAGREEYGYTF
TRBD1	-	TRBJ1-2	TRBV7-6	TGTGCCAGCAGCTTAATGGGACAGGGGGGAAACTATGGCTACACCTTC	CASSLMGQGGNYGYTF
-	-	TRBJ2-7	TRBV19	TGTGCCAGTAGGGGCCAGGCCTACGAGCAGTACTTC	CASRGQAYEQYF
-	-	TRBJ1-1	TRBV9	TGTGCCAGCAGCGAGAGGGGGGGAGAGAGGACTGAAGCTTTCTTT	CASSERGGERTEAFF
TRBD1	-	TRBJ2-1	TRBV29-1	TGCAGCGTAGTAGAGCCGGGACAGGGTAACAATGAGCAGTTCTTC	CSVVEPGQGNNEQFF
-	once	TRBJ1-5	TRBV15	TGTGCCACCAGCAGAGGGGGGGCGGCCGGGGGGACTCAGCCCCAGCATTTT	CATSRGGAAGGTQPQHF
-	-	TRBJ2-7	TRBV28	TGTGCCAGCAGTTTATTGGAGACAGGCAATTCCTACGAGCAGTACTTC	CASSLLETGNSYEQYF
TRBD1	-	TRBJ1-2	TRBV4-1	TGCGCCAGCAGCCAAGCGAACAGGGGGCTGAACTATGGCTACACCTTC	CASSQANRGLNYGYTF
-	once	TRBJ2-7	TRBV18	TGTGCCAGCCGGGGTTCCGAATCCTACGAGCAGTACTTC	CASRGSESYEQYF
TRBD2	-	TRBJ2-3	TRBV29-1	TGCAGCGTTTTGACGGGGGGGCCAGATACGCAGTATTTT	CSVLTGGPDTQYF
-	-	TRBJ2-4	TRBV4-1	TGCGCCAGCAGCCAAGCGGTCTCTATTATAAACATTCAGTACTTC	CASSQAVSIINIQYF
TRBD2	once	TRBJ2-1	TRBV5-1	TGCGCCAGCAGCTTGTTCGGCGGGGGGGATATAAGGCATGAGCAGTTCTTC	CASSLFGGGDIRHEQFF
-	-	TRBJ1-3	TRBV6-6	TGTGCCAGCACCGGGGGGAACACCATATATTTT	CASTGGNTIYF
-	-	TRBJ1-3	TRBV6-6	TGTGCCAGCAGTTACGCAGGGCTCGACTCTGGAAACACCATATATTTT	CASSYAGLDSGNTIYF
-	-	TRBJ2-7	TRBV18	TGTGCCAGCTCACCGAAACAGACTACATACTCCTACGAGCAGTACTTC	CASSPKQTTYSYEQYF
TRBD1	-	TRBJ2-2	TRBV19	TGTGCCAGTAGTATCCTGGGACAGGACAACGGGGAGCTGTTTTTT	CASSILGQDNGELFF
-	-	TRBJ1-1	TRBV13	TGTGCCAGCAGCCTCCGGACAGCCGACGGTGAAGCTTTCTTT	CASSLRTADGEAFF
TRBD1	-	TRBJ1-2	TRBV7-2	TGTGCCAGCAGCGCCTTAGGACAGGCCCTCTATGGCTACACCTTC	CASSALGQALYGYTF
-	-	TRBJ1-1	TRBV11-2	TGTGCCACCAGCTCTGCGGCCGCTGAAGCTTTCTTT	CATSSAAAEAFF
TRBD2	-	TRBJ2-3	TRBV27	TGTGCCAGCAGTTTAACGGGGGGGGCGACGCAGTATTTT	CASSLTGGATQYF
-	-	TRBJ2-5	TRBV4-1	TGCGCCAGCAGCCAAGACCCAGGCAGCCAAGAGACCCAGTACTTC	CASSQDPGSQETQYF
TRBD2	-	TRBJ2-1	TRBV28	TGTGCCAGCACAATAGCGGGGGGGTCCGGTGAGCAGTTCTTC	CASTIAGGSGEQFF
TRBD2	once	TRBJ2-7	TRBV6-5	TGTGCCAGCAGTTATGGCGGGGGGGACTCGAGTTACGAGCAGTACTTC	CASSYGGGDSSYEQYF
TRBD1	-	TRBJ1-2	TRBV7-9	TGTGCCAGCAGCTTAGAGGGACAGGGGTTAAGTTCGGGCTATGGCTACACCTTC	CASSLEGQGLSSGYGYTF
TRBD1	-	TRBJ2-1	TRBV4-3	TGCGCCAGCAGCCAAGCCGGGACAGGGGTAAAAAATGAGCAGTTCTTC	CASSQAGTGVKNEQFF
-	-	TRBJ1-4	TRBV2	TGTGCCAGCAGTGCCCGTTATGAAAAACTGTTTTTT	CASSARYEKLFF
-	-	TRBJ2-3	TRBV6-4	TGTGCCAGCAGTGACGGGCGGACTAGCACAGATACGCAGTATTTT	CASSDGRTSTDTQYF
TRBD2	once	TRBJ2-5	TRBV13	TGTGCCAGCAGCTTCAGACTAGCGGGGGGTCACCAAGAGACCCAGTACTTC	CASSFRLAGGHQETQYF
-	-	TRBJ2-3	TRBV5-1	TGCGCCAGCAGCTTGGAGGGGACAAGGTCTTACACAGATACGCAGTATTTT	CASSLEGTRSYTDTQYF
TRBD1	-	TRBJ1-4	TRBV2	TGTGCCAGCAGGATGGACAGGGTGGGTGAAAAACTGTTTTTT	CASRMDRVGEKLFF
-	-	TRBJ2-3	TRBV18	TGTGCCAGCTCACCCCGGAGTACGCGGAGCACAGATACGCAGTATTTT	CASSPRSTRSTDTQYF